This TCR beta chain was captured in a study of T cell clones after liver transplantation. The germline V gene has CDR1 SGHTA and CDR2 FQGNSA. V shed 5 bases and J shed 4 bases, with 8 bases lying between them. This CDR3 has 13 residues. Repertoires were generated with immunoSEQ multiplex PCR, while TCRdb's copy carries only in-frame clones and drops some. The sample has just under 60,000 clones; around 70% are singletons. V gene TRBV7-2 combines with J gene TRBJ2-2; D gene uncertain. The source of this sequence is a human patient who received a liver transplant. Some T cells may possibly be graft donor cells. The sequencing used CD4+ T cells from blood, collected at the approximately 16-month timepoint. For the CDR3, the DNA is TGTGCCAGCAGCCTGAGTATCACCGGGGAGCTGTTTTTT. Translating it yields CASSLSITGELFF.